A single sample gave rise to the 8 T cell receptor beta chains below, sequenced in a study of cytomegalovirus exposure and HLA in healthy donors. Generated by immunoSEQ multiplex PCR, the TCRdb table keeps only in-frame clones and is missing some. The sample holds 150,000 to 200,000 clones, more than 80% seen once. The sample taken for sequencing was PBMCs. These receptor sequences come from a man younger than 35 in good health and CMV-seropositive.

The V and J genes are TRBV7-6 and TRBJ2-5; TRBD2 aligns across 10 bases. This CDR3 region has 16 residues. The germline CDR1 and CDR2 sequences are SGHVS and FNYEAQ. The trim removed 5 bases at V and 4 bases at J, leaving 10 bases unmatched. The CDR3 protein is CASSLRAGGGLETQYF. For the CDR3, the DNA is TGTGCCAGCAGCCTGCGAGCGGGAGGGGGGTTAGAGACCCAGTACTTC.

The genes are TRBV5-1 and TRBJ2-2; 14 bases are shared with TRBD2. The germline CDR1 and CDR2 sequences are SGHRS and YFSETQ. The CDR3 is 18 amino acids. V lost 9 bases and J lost 2; bases outside the gene matches: 12. DNA of the CDR3: TGCGCCACCTCAGTCCGACTAGCGGGAGGGCCTAACACCGGGGAGCTGTTTTTT. This encodes CATSVRLAGGPNTGELFF.

The chain carries TRBV23-1 and TRBJ2-5; D is possibly TRBD2 (5 bases). TRBV23-1 is an ORF; its function is uncertain. The CDR3 is 12 amino acids. Trimming removed 4 bases at V and 2 bases at J, with 5 bases between. The CDR3 reads CASSPGQETQYF. CDR3 nucleotides: TGCGCCAGCAGTCCGGGACAAGAGACCCAGTACTTC.

V and J are TRBV19 and TRBJ2-6; D gene ambiguous. Germline V gene sequence: CDR1 LNHDA, CDR2 SQIVND (reference sequence). The CDR3 totals 16 residues. V shed 7 bases and J shed 0 bases, with 13 bases lying between them. For the CDR3, the DNA is TGTGCCAGTAACCTTCGCGTGCGCTCTGGGGCCAACGTCCTGACTTTC. It is translated as CASNLRVRSGANVLTF.

J is TRBJ2-5 and V is TRBV7-2; 9 bases agree with TRBD1. CDR3 size: 15 residues. CDR1 and CDR2 from the germline V gene are SGHTA and FQGNSA. J lost 4 bases, V lost 4 bases, and 7 bases had no gene match. The CDR3 reads CASSSTQGAGETQYF. In DNA, the CDR3 is TGTGCCAGCAGCTCGACACAGGGGGCTGGAGAGACCCAGTACTTC. The full variable domain, with the rest looked up from reference TRBV7-2 and TRBJ2-5, is GAGVSQSPSNKVTEKGKDVELRCDPISGHTALYWYRQSLGQGLEFLIYFQGNSAPDKSGLPSDRFSAERTGGSVSTLTIQRTQQEDSAVYLCASSSTQGAGETQYFGPGTRLLVL.

The chain has TRBV4-3 and TRBJ2-1; a possible D gene is TRBD2 (5 bases). With 0 bases removed from V and 9 bases from J, the gap between germline ends came to 15 bases. In germline, CDR1 is LGHNA, CDR2 YSLEER. The CDR3 has 15 amino acids. CDR3 residues: CASSQEWGVVSEQFF. CDR3 DNA sequence: TGCGCCAGCAGCCAAGAATGGGGAGTGGTGAGTGAGCAGTTCTTC.

V and J are TRBV27 and TRBJ1-3; weak D call: TRBD1 (5 bases). Per germline, CDR1 MNHEY and CDR2 SMNVEV (reference sequence). Trimming took 0 bases from V and 2 from J, leaving 14 bases between them. The CDR3 is made up of 17 amino acids. CDR3 sequence (DNA): TGTGCCAGCAGTTTATCGGGAAGACAGAGTACTGGAAACACCATATATTTT. Its translation is CASSLSGRQSTGNTIYF.

This clone was found many times. The chain's CDR3 is CASSFSGGETQYF. The CDR3, as DNA: TGTGCCAGCAGCTTTAGCGGAGGAGAGACCCAGTACTTC. V usage is TRBV7-9 and J usage is TRBJ2-5; possible D gene TRBD2, 6 bases. CDR1 and CDR2 (germline): SEHNR, FQNEAQ (reference sequence). CDR3 length: 13 amino acids. Trimming left V 3 bases short and J 4 bases short, with 9 bases between.